This is a list of T cell receptor beta chains from one sample in a study of early T cells in non-severe SARS-CoV-2 infection. MiXCR was run by TCRdb on the 5' RACE reads, yielding one entry per CDR3 protein. Of under 85,000 distinct CDR3 sequences detected, around 13% appear once; the ten largest clones hold 1% to 1.4%. Sequencing was carried out using whole blood. These receptors were obtained from an adult who was a healthcare worker with PCR-confirmed SARS-CoV-2 infection or an uninfected control (not recorded which). Each CDR3 is given without its conserved first and last residue. The order of the fields is clone size, V gene, CDR3 length, CDR3 protein. The listing skips clone size in some rows; elsewhere it reads once, few, many or a size class.

abundance: .; v_gene: TRBV28; len: 10; CDR3aa: ASSSTAIFYT
abundance: .; v_gene: TRBV7-2; len: 10; CDR3aa: ASRRGPDGYT
abundance: many; v_gene: TRBV5-1; len: 12; CDR3aa: ASSLDRANTEAF
abundance: many; v_gene: TRBV7-2; len: 13; CDR3aa: ASSLFPGETYGYT
abundance: many; v_gene: TRBV6-5; len: 13; CDR3aa: ASTLTGTSGNEQF
abundance: .; v_gene: TRBV12-3/TRBV12-4; len: 13; CDR3aa: ASSLALGANQPQH
abundance: .; v_gene: TRBV18; len: 12; CDR3aa: ASSPRAMNTEAF
abundance: .; v_gene: TRBV5-1; len: 9; CDR3aa: ASSDLETQY
abundance: many; v_gene: TRBV6-2/TRBV6-3; len: 12; CDR3aa: ASRQGDGAYEQY
abundance: few; v_gene: TRBV7-9; len: 14; CDR3aa: ASSLASSAPTDTQY
abundance: many; v_gene: TRBV24-1; len: 13; CDR3aa: ATSTGEGNTGELF
abundance: .; v_gene: TRBV29-1; len: 12; CDR3aa: SVEDPKSSYEQY
abundance: .; v_gene: TRBV5-1; len: 12; CDR3aa: ASSLVGTEETQY